A selection of T cell receptor beta chains follows, all from one sample in a study of blood T cells in healthy people across ages. TCRdb itself ran the 5' RACE reads through MiXCR, one entry per CDR3 protein. This table holds roughly 560,000 distinct CDR3 sequences, approximately 25% found once. The same data also contributed to another study, on T cells of mothers and their children.

Source material: blood. The source is a boy aged 10-17 years in good health. The CDR3 runs from the conserved cysteine through the conserved F or W. Each record gives: J gene, V gene, D gene, clone size, CDR3 DNA, CDR3 protein. A D gene is named only where the DNA matches it firmly. Size is stated for part of the rows, as once, few or many counts, or as a class when the clone is expanded.

>TRBJ2-5|TRBV2|TRBD2|few
TGTGCCAGCAGTGAAGCTGGGCTAGCGGGGGGACCAAATCAAGAGACCCAGTACTTC
CASSEAGLAGGPNQETQYF
>TRBJ1-4|TRBV4-2|NA|NA
TGTGCCAGCAGCCCAATAAAGGGTCCCAGGGCTAATGAAAAACTGTTTTTT
CASSPIKGPRANEKLFF
>TRBJ2-5|TRBV5-1|NA|NA
TGCGCCAGCAGTACAACCCCAGGGGAGACCCAGTACTTC
CASSTTPGETQYF
>TRBJ2-1|TRBV5-6|NA|few
TGTGCCAGCAGCTTCCAGCCCCATGAGCAGTTCTTC
CASSFQPHEQFF
>TRBJ2-3|TRBV9|NA|NA
TGTGCCAGCAGCGCGTGGAAGACAGATACGCAGTATTTT
CASSAWKTDTQYF
>TRBJ2-3|TRBV28|TRBD2|few
TGTGCCAGCAGTTATCCTGGGAGGCTAGCGGAAAGCACAGATACACAGTATTTT
CASSYPGRLAESTDTQYF
>TRBJ2-5|TRBV7-9|NA|NA
TGTGCCAGCAGCACCTTAGGGGGGCTGGAGACCCAGTACTTC
CASSTLGGLETQYF
>TRBJ1-6|TRBV3-1|TRBD1|few
TGTGCCAGCAGCCCCCCGGGACAGGGGACGACGAGGTCAGGCTCACCCCCCCACTTT
CASSPPGQGTTRSGSPPHF
>TRBJ1-1|TRBV5-1|TRBD1|NA
TGCGCCAGCAGCGGCGGACAGGGGGCTGACACTGAAGCTTTCTTT
CASSGGQGADTEAFF
>TRBJ1-5|TRBV6-5|TRBD1|many
TGTGCCAGCAGTTACGGGAGGGGGCAGGTAAGCAATCAGCCCCAGCATTTT
CASSYGRGQVSNQPQHF
>TRBJ2-3|TRBV20-1|TRBD2|NA
TGCAGTGCTATTGCGGGGGTCGGAGATACGCAGTATTTT
CSAIAGVGDTQYF
>TRBJ2-3|TRBV28|TRBD2|NA
TGTGCCAGCAGTTCCCCTAGCGGATCTAGCACAGATACGCAGTATTTT
CASSSPSGSSTDTQYF
>TRBJ2-1|TRBV9|NA|few
TGTGCCAGCAGCCCTCAGGGGTTGTACAATGAGCAGTTCTTC
CASSPQGLYNEQFF
>TRBJ1-4|TRBV7-3|NA|few
TGTGCCAGCAGCGCCACAGGGACCCTTTCAAATAATGAAAAACTGTTTTTT
CASSATGTLSNNEKLFF
>TRBJ2-7|TRBV12-3/TRBV12-4|NA|few
TGTGCCAGCAGTTTAGATCTAGCGCACGAGCAGTACTTC
CASSLDLAHEQYF
>TRBJ2-5|TRBV2|NA|NA
TGTGCCAGCAGTGTTAGTGGGGAAGTCCGTGAGACCCAGTACTTC
CASSVSGEVRETQYF
>TRBJ2-1|TRBV20-1|TRBD2|many
TGCAGTGCTAGGGCACTAGCGGGGGGACTGAATGAGCAGTTCTTC
CSARALAGGLNEQFF
>TRBJ2-5|TRBV27|TRBD2|NA
TGTGCCAGCAGTCCCCTGACTAGCGGGAGGGGGAAGACCCAGTACTTC
CASSPLTSGRGKTQYF
>TRBJ1-2|TRBV12-3/TRBV12-4|NA|few
TGTGCCAGCAGTTGGGGCGGATACTATGGCTACACCTTC
CASSWGGYYGYTF
>TRBJ1-1|TRBV25-1|NA|few
TGTGCCAGCAAAGTATCCGGCACTGAAGCTTTCTTT
CASKVSGTEAFF
>TRBJ1-4|TRBV11-2|NA|NA
TGTGCCAGCAGCGCCCCTCATGATACTAATGAAAAACTGTTTTTT
CASSAPHDTNEKLFF
>TRBJ2-7|TRBV21-1|NA|NA
TGTGCCAGCAGCAAAGGAGCGGCAGGCTACGAGCAGTACTTC
CASSKGAAGYEQYF
>TRBJ2-3|TRBV20-1|NA|few
TGCAGTGCTAGAGAGGGGCCTACATTGGATACGCAGTATTTT
CSAREGPTLDTQYF
>TRBJ1-2|TRBV6-5|NA|NA
TGTGCCAGCAGTTACTCGGCAGGGGTTAACTATGGCTACACCTTC
CASSYSAGVNYGYTF
>TRBJ1-2|TRBV4-3|NA|NA
TGCGCCAGCAGCCAAGATCCCGGCGGAAACTATGGCTACACCTTC
CASSQDPGGNYGYTF
>TRBJ2-7|TRBV20-1|NA|few
TGCAGTGCTAGAGATACTCCGTTCCGGGACATTTACGAGCAGTACTTC
CSARDTPFRDIYEQYF
>TRBJ1-1|TRBV5-1|NA|few
TGCGCCAGCTTCGTAACCCCGGGGGGCACTGAAGCTTTCTTT
CASFVTPGGTEAFF
>TRBJ1-1|TRBV7-3|TRBD1|few
TGTGCCAGTTCGTTAGGGGACAGACGTAACACTGAAGCTTTCTTT
CASSLGDRRNTEAFF
>TRBJ2-7|TRBV7-8|TRBD2|few
TGTGCCAGCAGCTTAGGAGGTAGCGGGAGCTACGAGCAGTACTTC
CASSLGGSGSYEQYF
>TRBJ2-3|TRBV7-3|NA|few
TGTGCCAGCAGCCCCCCCGGCACAGATGCGCAGTATTTT
CASSPPGTDAQYF
>TRBJ2-5|TRBV28|TRBD2|NA
TGTGCCAGCAGTCTCCGGACTAGCGGGCAATCTCTCCAAGAGACCCAGTACTTC
CASSLRTSGQSLQETQYF
>TRBJ2-5|TRBV6-2/TRBV6-3|TRBD1|NA
TGTGCCAGCAGTTTTGGACAGGAGGTACAAGAGACCCAGTACTTC
CASSFGQEVQETQYF
>TRBJ2-7|TRBV28|NA|many
TGTGCCAGCAGTTTGGAGGGGGGAGACGAGCAGTACTTC
CASSLEGGDEQYF
>TRBJ1-4|TRBV5-1|TRBD1|few
TGCGCCAGCAGCTTGTCCCCGCGGGACAGCACACTTGCAACTAATGAAAAACTGTTTTTT
CASSLSPRDSTLATNEKLFF
>TRBJ2-7|TRBV25-1|TRBD2|NA
TGTGCCAGCAGTGAGGGGACTAGCGGGAGGGCCTACGAGCAGTACTTC
CASSEGTSGRAYEQYF
>TRBJ1-5|TRBV6-2/TRBV6-3|NA|few
TGTGCCAGCAGCCGAGCCGGGACCTACAATCAGCCCCAGCATTTT
CASSRAGTYNQPQHF
>TRBJ1-2|TRBV27|NA|few
TGTGCCAGCAGCGAATCCACAGGGCAGTCGGGCTACACCTTC
CASSESTGQSGYTF
>TRBJ1-2|TRBV28|NA|few
TGTGCCAGTCAAAGTGGGTCCGCCCCCGGCTACACCTTC
CASQSGSAPGYTF
>TRBJ2-7|TRBV4-3|NA|NA
TGCGCCAGCAGCCAAGATGACGGGACATACATCTACGAGCAGTACTTC
CASSQDDGTYIYEQYF
>TRBJ2-2|TRBV5-4|TRBD2|few
TGTGCCAGCAGCTTTTCCGGGACTAGCGCGTACAGCGGGGAGCTGTTTTTT
CASSFSGTSAYSGELFF
>TRBJ1-3|TRBV15|NA|few
TGTGCCACCAGCACTAGGGCGCAAAACTACCCCTCTGGAAACACCATATATTTT
CATSTRAQNYPSGNTIYF
>TRBJ1-3|TRBV29-1|NA|NA
TGCAGCGTCCATACCTTGCGATCAGGGTCGGCAAACACCATATATTTT
CSVHTLRSGSANTIYF
>TRBJ1-5|TRBV24-1|NA|NA
TGTGCCACCAGTGATTCGGACAATCAGCCCCAGCATTTT
CATSDSDNQPQHF
>TRBJ1-2|TRBV6-6|NA|few
TGTGCCAGCAGTTACGAGGGAGGGGAGCCCTATGGCTACACCTTC
CASSYEGGEPYGYTF
>TRBJ1-4|TRBV5-6|NA|NA
TGTGCCAGCAGCCTCATTGCGGGCACGTCGAATGAAAAACTGTTTTTT
CASSLIAGTSNEKLFF
>TRBJ2-7|TRBV28|NA|few
TGTGCCAGCAGTTTATCCTACCCCTACGAGCAGTACTTC
CASSLSYPYEQYF
>TRBJ1-5|TRBV27|NA|once
TGTGCCAGCAGTGCGCGGGAGGGATGGAATCAGCCCCAGCATTTT
CASSAREGWNQPQHF
>TRBJ2-4|TRBV28|TRBD1|NA
TGTGCCAGCAGTGCTACTGGGACAGGGGTCAAAAACATTCAGTACTTC
CASSATGTGVKNIQYF
>TRBJ1-5|TRBV7-2|NA|NA
TGTGCCAGCAGCTTTGGACCGGGGGGTTTTCTCTGGCCCCAGCATTTT
CASSFGPGGFLWPQHF
>TRBJ2-1|TRBV2|NA|many
TGTGCCAGCAGTGAAAGACTTTTCGATGAGCAGTTCTTC
CASSERLFDEQFF
>TRBJ1-1|TRBV6-5|NA|NA
TGTGCCAGCAGTTACGTACAGAACACTGAAGCTTTCTTT
CASSYVQNTEAFF
>TRBJ2-5|TRBV4-1|NA|few
TGCGCCAGCAGCCGGACGGCGGGGACTTACCAAGAGACCCAGTACTTC
CASSRTAGTYQETQYF
>TRBJ1-4|TRBV7-9|NA|NA
TGTGCCAGCAGCTCTAGTCCCATACTGTTTTTT
CASSSSPILFF
>TRBJ1-1|TRBV7-9|NA|few
TGTGCCAGCAGCTGGCCAGGGATGAACACTGAAGCTTTCTTT
CASSWPGMNTEAFF